This is a list of T cell receptor beta chains from one sample in a study of blood T cell repertoires in COVID-19. Libraries were prepared by immunoSEQ multiplex PCR; TCRdb keeps only in-frame clonotypes and omits some of them. Here the sample spans hundreds of thousands of clones, 89% being singletons. The specimen sequenced was peripheral blood. These TCRs come from a man aged 60-69 years who had recovered from COVID-19. CDR3s include the opening cysteine and the closing phenylalanine or tryptophan. Fields, in order: V gene, J gene, D gene, clone size, CDR3 protein, CDR3 DNA. The D gene is left open where the match is weak. A clone size is listed for some rows: how often the clone was seen (once, few, many), or a class if it is expanded.

>TRBV7-2|TRBJ2-7|TRBD1|.
CASSLVWDRGMGEQYF
TGTGCCAGCAGCTTAGTGTGGGACAGGGGGATGGGCGAGCAGTACTTC
>TRBV7-3|TRBJ2-1|.|.
CASSRGAYNEQFF
TGTGCCAGCAGCCGCGGGGCTTACAATGAGCAGTTCTTC
>TRBV19|TRBJ2-7|TRBD2|.
CASSRQRTSGYEQYF
TGTGCCAGTAGTAGACAAAGGACTAGCGGGTACGAGCAGTACTTC
>TRBV15|TRBJ1-2|.|.
CATSRDAATNYGYTF
TGTGCCACCAGCAGAGATGCGGCCACGAACTATGGCTACACCTTC
>TRBV7-2|TRBJ1-2|TRBD1|.
CASSPRQGIYGYTF
TGTGCCAGCAGCCCAAGACAGGGGATCTATGGCTACACCTTC
>TRBV19|TRBJ2-7|.|.
CASSVLQGNLYEQYF
TGTGCCAGTAGTGTGTTACAGGGAAATCTCTACGAGCAGTACTTC
>TRBV5-1|TRBJ2-1|.|.
CASSPSFRGRIDSYNEQFF
TGCGCCAGCAGCCCATCATTCCGGGGGAGGATTGACTCCTACAATGAGCAGTTCTTC
>TRBV28|TRBJ2-7|TRBD1|.
CASSIKQGAYYEQYF
TGTGCCAGCAGCATTAAACAGGGGGCCTACTACGAGCAGTACTTC
>TRBV6-5|TRBJ2-5|TRBD2|.
CASSRGLAGVETQYF
TGTGCCAGCAGCCGCGGACTAGCGGGGGTAGAGACCCAGTACTTC
>TRBV7-2|TRBJ2-1|TRBD2|.
CASSLGLARNEQFF
TGTGCCAGCAGCTTGGGACTAGCGAGAAATGAGCAGTTCTTC
>TRBV3-1/TRBV3-2|TRBJ2-7|.|once
CASSREGSGYEQYF
TGTGCCAGCAGCCGGGAAGGGTCAGGGTACGAGCAGTACTTC
>TRBV19|TRBJ2-1|TRBD2|.
CASSRILAELYNEQFF
TGTGCCAGTAGTCGGATTCTAGCGGAGCTATACAATGAGCAGTTCTTC
>TRBV2|TRBJ2-2|TRBD2|.
CASTLAGGGTGELFF
TGTGCCAGTACATTAGCGGGAGGAGGCACCGGGGAGCTGTTTTTT
>TRBV5-6|TRBJ1-2|.|.
CASSKDTNYGYTF
TGTGCCAGCAGCAAAGACACAAACTATGGCTACACCTTC
>TRBV11-2|TRBJ1-5|.|.
CASRRGGSNQPQHF
TGTGCCAGCAGGAGGGGAGGTTCCAATCAGCCCCAGCATTTT
>TRBV11-2|TRBJ2-3|.|.
CASSLKTSNTDTQYF
TGTGCCAGCAGCTTAAAGACAAGTAACACAGATACGCAGTATTTT
>TRBV6-5|TRBJ2-7|TRBD1|.
CASGWTGGGQYF
TGTGCCAGCGGTTGGACAGGCGGCGGGCAGTACTTC
>TRBV19|TRBJ2-7|.|.
CASSADTTSYEQYF
TGTGCCAGTAGTGCGGACACTACAAGTTACGAGCAGTACTTC
>TRBV5-5|TRBJ1-4|.|few
CASSKGGQGGEKLFF
TGTGCCAGCAGCAAGGGGGGGCAGGGTGGTGAAAAACTGTTTTTT
>TRBV6-5|TRBJ2-2|.|.
CASKPQGIRTGELFF
TGTGCCAGCAAACCTCAGGGTATCCGCACCGGGGAGCTGTTTTTT
>TRBV2|TRBJ2-7|.|.
CASRIVQGGNEQYF
TGTGCCAGCAGAATCGTACAGGGTGGAAACGAGCAGTACTTC
>TRBV27|TRBJ1-6|.|.
CASSPPYSPLHF
TGTGCCAGCAGCCCCCCGTATTCACCCCTCCACTTT
>TRBV7-9|TRBJ2-2|.|.
CASSPSGRTGELFF
TGTGCCAGCAGCCCTTCTGGGCGCACCGGGGAGCTGTTTTTT
>TRBV6-6|TRBJ2-5|.|.
CASSYLAGGETQYF
TGTGCCAGCAGTTACCTGGCAGGAGGGGAGACCCAGTACTTC
>TRBV6-2/TRBV6-3|TRBJ2-3|.|.
CASSYSKDTQYF
TGTGCCAGCAGTTACTCCAAAGATACGCAGTATTTT
>TRBV9|TRBJ1-3|TRBD1|once
CASSPLPDRGSGNTIYF
TGTGCCAGCAGCCCCCTTCCGGACAGGGGATCCGGAAACACCATATATTTT
>TRBV5-1|TRBJ2-3|TRBD2|.
CASSLAPLAGSDTQYF
TGCGCCAGCAGCTTGGCCCCCCTAGCGGGGTCCGACACGCAGTATTTT
>TRBV7-8|TRBJ2-7|.|.
CASSRLAPGLYEQYF
TGTGCCAGCAGTCGGCTAGCGCCTGGGCTCTACGAGCAGTACTTC
>TRBV25-1|TRBJ1-2|.|.
CASSPSTGLNYGYTF
TGTGCCAGCAGTCCCTCGACAGGACTGAACTATGGCTACACCTTC
>TRBV5-1|TRBJ1-5|.|once
CASSQGLGNQPQHF
TGCGCCAGCAGCCAGGGTCTGGGCAATCAGCCCCAGCATTTT
>TRBV29-1|TRBJ2-1|.|.
CSVVSYNEQFF
TGCAGCGTTGTGAGCTACAATGAGCAGTTCTTC
>TRBV30|TRBJ1-5|.|.
CAWSTGNNQPQHF
TGTGCCTGGAGTACCGGGAATAACCAGCCCCAGCATTTT
>TRBV10-3|TRBJ2-5|.|.
CATMIGETQYF
TGTGCCACGATGATCGGAGAGACCCAGTACTTC
>TRBV19|TRBJ2-7|TRBD2|.
CASSIVLAGVYEQYF
TGTGCCAGTAGTATTGTATTAGCGGGGGTTTACGAGCAGTACTTC
>TRBV7-9|TRBJ2-5|TRBD2|.
CASSLGLAEETQYF
TGTGCCAGCAGCTTAGGACTAGCGGAGGAGACCCAGTACTTC
>TRBV6-6|TRBJ2-1|.|.
CASKLLGGDEQFF
TGTGCCAGCAAGTTACTCGGTGGAGATGAGCAGTTCTTC
>TRBV7-2|TRBJ2-7|.|.
CASSLSLATYEQYF
TGTGCCAGCAGCTTGTCTCTAGCGACCTACGAGCAGTACTTC